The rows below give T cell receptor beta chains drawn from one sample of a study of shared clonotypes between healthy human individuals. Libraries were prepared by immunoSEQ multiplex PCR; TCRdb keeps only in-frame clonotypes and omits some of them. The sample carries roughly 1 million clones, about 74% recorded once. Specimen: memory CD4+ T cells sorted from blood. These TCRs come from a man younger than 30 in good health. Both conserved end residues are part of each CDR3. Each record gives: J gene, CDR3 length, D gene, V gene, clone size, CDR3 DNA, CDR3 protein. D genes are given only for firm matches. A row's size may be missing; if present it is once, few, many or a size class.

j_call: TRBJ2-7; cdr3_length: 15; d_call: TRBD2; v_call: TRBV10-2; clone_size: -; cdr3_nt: TGCGCCAGCAGGGATAGCGGGAGGCACACCTACGAGCAGTACTTC; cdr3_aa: CASRDSGRHTYEQYF
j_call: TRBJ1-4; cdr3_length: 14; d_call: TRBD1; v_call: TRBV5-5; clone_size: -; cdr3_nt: TGTGCCAGCAGCTTCCAGGGGGGTTATGAAAAACTGTTTTTT; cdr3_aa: CASSFQGGYEKLFF
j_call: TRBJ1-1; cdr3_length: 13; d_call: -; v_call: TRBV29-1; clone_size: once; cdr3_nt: TGCAGCGTTGAAGGGGGGGGGCGCACTGAAGCTTTCTTT; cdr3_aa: CSVEGGGRTEAFF
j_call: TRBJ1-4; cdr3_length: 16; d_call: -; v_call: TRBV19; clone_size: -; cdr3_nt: TGTGCCAGTAGTGACTCAACCGGGACGAAGAATGAAAAACTGTTTTTT; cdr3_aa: CASSDSTGTKNEKLFF
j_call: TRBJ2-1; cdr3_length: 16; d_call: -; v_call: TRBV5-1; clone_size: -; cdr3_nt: TGCGCCAGCAGCTACAGACAAGGGTCGCTCGGCAATGAGCAGTTCTTC; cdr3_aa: CASSYRQGSLGNEQFF
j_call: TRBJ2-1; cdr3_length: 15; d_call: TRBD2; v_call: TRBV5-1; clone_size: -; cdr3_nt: TGCGCCAGCAGCCTAGGCGGCGGGAGAAGGAATGAGCAGTTCTTC; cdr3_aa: CASSLGGGRRNEQFF
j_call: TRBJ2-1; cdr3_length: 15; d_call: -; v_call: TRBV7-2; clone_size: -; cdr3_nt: TGTGCCAGCAGCTTAGCGGGACTTATCTACAATGAGCAGTTCTTC; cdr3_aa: CASSLAGLIYNEQFF
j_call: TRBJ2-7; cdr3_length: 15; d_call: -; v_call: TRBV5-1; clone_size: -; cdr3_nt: TGCGCCAGCAGTCGAGACTCCGGGGGGCCCTACGAGCAGTACTTC; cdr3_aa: CASSRDSGGPYEQYF
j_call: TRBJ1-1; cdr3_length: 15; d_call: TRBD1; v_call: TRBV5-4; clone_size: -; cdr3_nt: TGTGCCAGCAGCGGGGGGGACAGGGGTCCCACTGAAGCTTTCTTT; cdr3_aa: CASSGGDRGPTEAFF
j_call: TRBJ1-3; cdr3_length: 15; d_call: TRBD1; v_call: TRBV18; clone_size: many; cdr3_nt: TGTGCCAGCTCACCGCAGGCAGGGGGCGAAAACACCATATATTTT; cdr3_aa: CASSPQAGGENTIYF
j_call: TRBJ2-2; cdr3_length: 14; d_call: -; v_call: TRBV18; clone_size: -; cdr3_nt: TGTGCCAGCTCAAAAGGACAGAACACCGGGGAGCTGTTTTTT; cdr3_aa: CASSKGQNTGELFF
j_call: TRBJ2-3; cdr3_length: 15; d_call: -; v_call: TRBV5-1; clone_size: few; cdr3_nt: TGCGCCAGCAGCGCGTATAGCGGACACACAGATACGCAGTATTTT; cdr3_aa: CASSAYSGHTDTQYF
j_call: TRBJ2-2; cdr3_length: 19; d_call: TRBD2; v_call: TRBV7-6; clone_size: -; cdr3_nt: TGTGCCAGCAGCTCCCGGGGGACTAGCGGGGGGATGAACACCGGGGAGCTGTTTTTT; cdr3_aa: CASSSRGTSGGMNTGELFF
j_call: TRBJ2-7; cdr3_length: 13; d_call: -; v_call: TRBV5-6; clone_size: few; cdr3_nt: TGTGCCAGCAGCTTGGCCAACACCTACGAGCAGTACTTC; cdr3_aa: CASSLANTYEQYF
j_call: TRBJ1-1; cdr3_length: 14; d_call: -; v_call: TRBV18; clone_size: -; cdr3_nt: TGTGCCAGCTCACCACGTCAGCGCAACACTGAAGCTTTCTTT; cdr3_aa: CASSPRQRNTEAFF
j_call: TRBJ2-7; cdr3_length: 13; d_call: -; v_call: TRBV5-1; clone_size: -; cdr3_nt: TGCGCCAGCAGCGCGGGACAGACTTACGAGCAGTACTTC; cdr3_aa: CASSAGQTYEQYF
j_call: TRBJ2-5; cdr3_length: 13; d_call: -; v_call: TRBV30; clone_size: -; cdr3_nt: TGTGCCTGGAGTCGCAGGGGACAAGAGACCCAGTACTTC; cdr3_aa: CAWSRRGQETQYF
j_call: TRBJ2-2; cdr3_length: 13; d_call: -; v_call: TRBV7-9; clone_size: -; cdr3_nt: TGTGCCATTACTAGGGGCGAGGCCGGGGAGCTGTTTTTT; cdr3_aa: CAITRGEAGELFF
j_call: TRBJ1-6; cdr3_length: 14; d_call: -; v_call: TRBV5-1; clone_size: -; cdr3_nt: TGCGCCAGCAGCTCGGTCCCCTATAATTCACCCCTCCACTTT; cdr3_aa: CASSSVPYNSPLHF
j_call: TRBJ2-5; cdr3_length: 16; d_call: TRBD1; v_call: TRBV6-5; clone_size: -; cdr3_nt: TGTGCCAGCAGTTATGGACAGGGGGCGCGTGGGGAGACCCAGTACTTC; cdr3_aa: CASSYGQGARGETQYF
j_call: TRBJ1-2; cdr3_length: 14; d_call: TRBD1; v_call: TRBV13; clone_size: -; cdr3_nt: TGTGCCAGCAGCTTAACAGGGGACGGATATGGCTACACCTTC; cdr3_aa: CASSLTGDGYGYTF
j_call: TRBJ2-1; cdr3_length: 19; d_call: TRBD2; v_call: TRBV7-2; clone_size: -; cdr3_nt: TGTGCCAGCAGCCCAGTAACCTCCGGGACTAGCGGGAGGGCCCCTGAGCAGTTCTTC; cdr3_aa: CASSPVTSGTSGRAPEQFF
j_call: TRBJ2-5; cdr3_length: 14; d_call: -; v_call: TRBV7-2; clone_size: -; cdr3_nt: TGTGCCAGCAGCTCGGGGAGCCTTCGGGAGACCCAGTACTTC; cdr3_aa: CASSSGSLRETQYF
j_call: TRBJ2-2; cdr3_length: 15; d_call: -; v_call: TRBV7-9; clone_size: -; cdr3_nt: TGTGCCAGCGTATTCCGGACAGAGAACACCGGGGAGCTGTTTTTT; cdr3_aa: CASVFRTENTGELFF
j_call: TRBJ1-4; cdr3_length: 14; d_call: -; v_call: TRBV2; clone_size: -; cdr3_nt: TGTGCCAGCAGCCGGGACGGCCGTAATGAAAAACTGTTTTTT; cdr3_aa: CASSRDGRNEKLFF
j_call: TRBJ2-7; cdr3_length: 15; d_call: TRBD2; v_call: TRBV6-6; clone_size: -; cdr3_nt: TGTGCCAGCAGTTCACTGGGGCTAGCGGGAGGGCCCGAGGACTTC; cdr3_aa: CASSSLGLAGGPEDF
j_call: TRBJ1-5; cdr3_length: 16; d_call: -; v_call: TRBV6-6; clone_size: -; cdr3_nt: TGTGCCAGCAGTTACCCCCCGATTCCAAGGGGGCAGCCCCAGCATTTT; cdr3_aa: CASSYPPIPRGQPQHF
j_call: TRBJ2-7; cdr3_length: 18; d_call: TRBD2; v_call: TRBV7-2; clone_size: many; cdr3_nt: TGTGCCAGCAGCTTAGATGAAAGCGGGAGGGTTCCTTACGTCGAGCAGTACTTC; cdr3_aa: CASSLDESGRVPYVEQYF
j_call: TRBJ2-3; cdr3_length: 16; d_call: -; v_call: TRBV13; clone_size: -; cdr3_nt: TGTGCCAGCAGCTTAGGCCTGGGACGGAACACAGATACGCAGTATTTT; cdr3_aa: CASSLGLGRNTDTQYF
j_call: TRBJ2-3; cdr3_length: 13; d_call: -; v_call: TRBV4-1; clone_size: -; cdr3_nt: TGCGCCAGCAGCCGGGACCCCACAGATACGCAGTATTTT; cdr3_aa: CASSRDPTDTQYF